This section outlines one TCR beta chain sequence together with its context. The sample comes from a study of OX40 agonist ivuxolimab in advanced cancers. Per the germline V gene, CDR1 is SGHTS and CDR2 is YDEGEE. This CDR3 has 14 residues. Trimming took off 1 base at V and 7 bases at J, with 14 bases between the two ends. Assay used: immunoSEQ multiplex PCR; TCRdb lists only in-frame clones, some missing. Of 70,000 to 95,000 clones in the sample, around 85% were seen once. Autoimmune disease history or systemic immunosuppression led to patients being barred. Sequences were derived from CD4+ or CD8+ T cells sorted from blood, sampled in a trial of the OX40 agonist ivuxolimab. This clonotype was sampled from an adult with an advanced solid tumor such as melanoma, head and neck, liver or kidney cancer. The chain recombines TRBV5-8 with TRBJ2-5; D may be TRBD1 (5 bases). The CDR3 loop is CASSLYQGDGTQYF. As DNA, the CDR3 is TGTGCCAGCAGCTTGTACCAGGGCGACGGGACCCAGTACTTC.